This T cell receptor (beta chain) stems from a study of cytomegalovirus exposure and HLA in healthy donors. Study results and caveats: In a later analysis, a genetic analysis reported fewer productive-TCR N-insertions in an Asian-associated ancestry cluster than the cohort average. The authors enumerated over 150 TCR beta chains as linked to cytomegalovirus.

It was with 60 Vbeta and 13 Jbeta primers that the PCR ran. The repertoire was sequenced with immunoSEQ multiplex PCR; TCRdb's copy has only in-frame clones and lacks some. The table shows some 150,000 clones, with about 9.1% occurring only once. CDR3 size: 13 residues. Trimming stripped 6 bases from V and 3 bases from J, with 9 bases between. In germline, CDR1 is MNHEY, CDR2 SVGAGI. In regard to this clone: Its specificity is unknown.

The chain links TRBV6-5 to TRBJ2-1, with a possible D match to TRBD1 (6 bases). The sequence was collected from a woman aged 40 to 50 in good health and CMV-seropositive. The sequenced sample consisted of PBMCs. This CDR3 is CASRPGHYNEQFF. The CDR3 DNA reads TGTGCCAGCAGACCGGGACACTACAATGAGCAGTTCTTC.